The sequence of this T cell receptor (beta chain) was determined in a study of beta chain features in type 1 diabetes. Notes on the study in general: At VDJ recombination sites, type 1 diabetes patients had fewer insertions and more deleted nucleotides. Moderate yet significant TCRB CDR3 shortening was seen in Type 1 diabetes patients in all four CD4+ subsets.

This clone was counted only a few times. What it binds is not known. Sorting based on CD45RO/CCR7/CD25/CD127/CD95/CD27 separated CD4+ naive, central memory, regulatory and stem cell-like memory cells. The length of the CDR3 is 14 residues. Trimming removed 3 bases at V and 7 bases at J, with 15 bases between. CDR1 and CDR2 from the germline V gene are SGHTA and FQGNSA. Since all of the isolated RNA was reverse transcribed, expressed TCRB transcripts were what got sequenced. TCRdb's table, derived via immunoSEQ multiplex PCR, lists solely in-frame clones and lacks some. The table has 450,000 to 600,000 clones, roughly 30% seen once.

The TCR comes from a man younger than 35 in good health. The chain couples TRBV7-2 to TRBJ1-1; D uncertain. Sequencing was done on a sample of naive CD4+ T cells from blood. In DNA form, the CDR3 reads TGTGCCAGCAGCTTGCGAGGCTTCGGCAGTGAAGCTTTCTTT. The encoded protein is CASSLRGFGSEAFF. Filled out from reference TRBV7-2 and TRBJ1-1, the complete variable domain reads GAGVSQSPSNKVTEKGKDVELRCDPISGHTALYWYRQSLGQGLEFLIYFQGNSAPDKSGLPSDRFSAERTGGSVSTLTIQRTQQEDSAVYLCASSLRGFGSEAFFGQGTRLTVV.